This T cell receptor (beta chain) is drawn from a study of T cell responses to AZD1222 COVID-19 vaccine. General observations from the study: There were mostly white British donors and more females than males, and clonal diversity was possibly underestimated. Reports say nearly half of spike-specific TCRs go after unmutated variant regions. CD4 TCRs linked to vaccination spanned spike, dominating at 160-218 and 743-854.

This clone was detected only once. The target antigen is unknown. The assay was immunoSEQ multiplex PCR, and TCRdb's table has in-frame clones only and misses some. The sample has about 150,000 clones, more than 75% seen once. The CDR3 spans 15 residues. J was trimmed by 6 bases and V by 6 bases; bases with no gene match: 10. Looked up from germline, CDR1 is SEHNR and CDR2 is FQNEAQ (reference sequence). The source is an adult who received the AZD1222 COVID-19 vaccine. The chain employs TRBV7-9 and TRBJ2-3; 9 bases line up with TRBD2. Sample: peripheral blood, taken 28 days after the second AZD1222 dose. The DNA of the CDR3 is TGTGCCAGCAGATCAAGTAGCGGGAGCGAGGATACGCAGTATTTT. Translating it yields CASRSSSGSEDTQYF.